This T cell receptor beta chain was observed in a study of neurological immune-mediated disorders (dated by TCRdb to between 2017 and 2020). Regarding the complete study: Among the 34 multiple sclerosis patients, relapsing-remitting MS accounted for some 30 and secondary progressive MS accounted for 3. Peripheral blood TCR-beta repertoires from HTLV-I-associated myelopathy (HAM/TSP) patients, multiple sclerosis patients and healthy controls were compared by UMI-based sequencing. The approximately 99 TCR-beta libraries included longitudinal samples, technical triplicates and paired sorted CD4+ and CD8+ T-cell subsets alongside PBMC samples. The cohort was made up of 68 subjects, consisting of 14 HAM/TSP patients, 34 multiple sclerosis patients and some 20 healthy controls. The paper as a whole reports these results and caveats: Repertoires from 18 of 34 MS patients were grouped by phylogenetic analysis into a cluster of related CDR3 sequences, suggesting a possible repertoire-level signature. No identical CDR3 amino acid sequences were found to be shared among expanded clones across subjects, suggesting that TCR-beta repertoires were private in all groups. No clinical or MRI features were associated with the MS cluster, and the authors said that larger cohorts are needed. TCR clonal expansion was highest in HAM/TSP patients and lowest in MS patients, with MS patients falling below even healthy controls.

Unsorted PBMC libraries were generated from 2 million PBMCs stored in RNAlater at -80 °C until RNA extraction. Multiple sclerosis patients were enrolled in a US clinical protocol under which disease progression was evaluated by magnetic resonance imaging. Peripheral blood underwent Ficoll-Hypaque density gradient centrifugation to isolate PBMCs, which were then cryopreserved in liquid nitrogen. This clonotype came up many times. Its recognized antigen is unknown. Base qualities are missing; no much larger clone stands one base away. To synthesize cDNA, template-switch 5'RACE was performed with a primer carrying a 10-nucleotide random unique molecular identifier so that each TCR transcript was tagged. Each sequencing run produced over 170 million TCR-beta sequences covering 15-18 subjects. The RNeasy kit was used to extract total RNA. TCR-beta VDJ regions were amplified with primers for the TCR constant region and the 5'RACE anchor, using the KAPA Real-time Library Amplification kit. A first PCR added sample indexes and Illumina adaptors, after which a second PCR increased the library yield. After Ampure bead purification, the roughly 650 bp TCR product was size-selected on a 2% E-gel SizeSelection system. Before pooling, libraries had their quality checked on a Bioanalyzer, their concentration measured with Qubit, and their quantity determined with the Kapa Library Quantification kit. Paired-end 2 x 150 bp sequencing of the libraries was performed on an Illumina HiSeq 2500. To increase sequence diversity, about 24-32% phiX was spiked into each library pool. For the original study's pipeline: The quality-filtered reads were processed with the UMI-based MiGEC pipeline, whose error correction step removed more than 80% of the raw TCR sequences. VDJ genes were aligned to IMGT germline references, and each clonotype was defined by a unique CDR3 amino acid sequence together with V-J genes. Clonal expansion, Shannon diversity and CDR3 relatedness were evaluated with VDJtools (CalcPairwiseDistances, ClusterSamples), while phylogenetic trees were built in CLCbio workbench. Clones with at least 8 unique UMIs were defined as expanded, with this threshold being based on coefficient-of-variation modelling across technical triplicates. The public reads were run again by TCRdb, first through fastp at Q25 and then through MiXCR, and only productive beta chains were kept. Records with the same CDR3 protein are collapsed into one entry carrying the most frequent genes and DNA. TCRdb's processing, not the authors', yielded these V and J calls. This sample lists about 27,000 distinct CDR3 sequences; almost 2.5% were detected once. The ten largest clonotypes hold over 2% of the sample.

The germline V gene (reference sequence) specifies MNHEY as CDR1 and SMNVEV as CDR2. The CDR3 has 13 amino acids, counting the end cysteine and phenylalanine. The kept DNA is CDR3 alone, 39 bases in frame from the first base. The junction shows trimming of 6 bases on V and 10 bases on J, plus 16 bases between the germline ends. This sequence originates from a woman in her forties or fifties with multiple sclerosis. The receptor chain draws on TRBV27 and TRBJ2-1; a weak D assignment points to TRBD2 (5 bases agree). The sample comprised PBMCs. The CDR3 protein: CASRPTGSFEQFF. The nucleotide sequence is TGTGCCAGCAGACCTACGGGGAGTTTCGAGCAGTTCTTC.